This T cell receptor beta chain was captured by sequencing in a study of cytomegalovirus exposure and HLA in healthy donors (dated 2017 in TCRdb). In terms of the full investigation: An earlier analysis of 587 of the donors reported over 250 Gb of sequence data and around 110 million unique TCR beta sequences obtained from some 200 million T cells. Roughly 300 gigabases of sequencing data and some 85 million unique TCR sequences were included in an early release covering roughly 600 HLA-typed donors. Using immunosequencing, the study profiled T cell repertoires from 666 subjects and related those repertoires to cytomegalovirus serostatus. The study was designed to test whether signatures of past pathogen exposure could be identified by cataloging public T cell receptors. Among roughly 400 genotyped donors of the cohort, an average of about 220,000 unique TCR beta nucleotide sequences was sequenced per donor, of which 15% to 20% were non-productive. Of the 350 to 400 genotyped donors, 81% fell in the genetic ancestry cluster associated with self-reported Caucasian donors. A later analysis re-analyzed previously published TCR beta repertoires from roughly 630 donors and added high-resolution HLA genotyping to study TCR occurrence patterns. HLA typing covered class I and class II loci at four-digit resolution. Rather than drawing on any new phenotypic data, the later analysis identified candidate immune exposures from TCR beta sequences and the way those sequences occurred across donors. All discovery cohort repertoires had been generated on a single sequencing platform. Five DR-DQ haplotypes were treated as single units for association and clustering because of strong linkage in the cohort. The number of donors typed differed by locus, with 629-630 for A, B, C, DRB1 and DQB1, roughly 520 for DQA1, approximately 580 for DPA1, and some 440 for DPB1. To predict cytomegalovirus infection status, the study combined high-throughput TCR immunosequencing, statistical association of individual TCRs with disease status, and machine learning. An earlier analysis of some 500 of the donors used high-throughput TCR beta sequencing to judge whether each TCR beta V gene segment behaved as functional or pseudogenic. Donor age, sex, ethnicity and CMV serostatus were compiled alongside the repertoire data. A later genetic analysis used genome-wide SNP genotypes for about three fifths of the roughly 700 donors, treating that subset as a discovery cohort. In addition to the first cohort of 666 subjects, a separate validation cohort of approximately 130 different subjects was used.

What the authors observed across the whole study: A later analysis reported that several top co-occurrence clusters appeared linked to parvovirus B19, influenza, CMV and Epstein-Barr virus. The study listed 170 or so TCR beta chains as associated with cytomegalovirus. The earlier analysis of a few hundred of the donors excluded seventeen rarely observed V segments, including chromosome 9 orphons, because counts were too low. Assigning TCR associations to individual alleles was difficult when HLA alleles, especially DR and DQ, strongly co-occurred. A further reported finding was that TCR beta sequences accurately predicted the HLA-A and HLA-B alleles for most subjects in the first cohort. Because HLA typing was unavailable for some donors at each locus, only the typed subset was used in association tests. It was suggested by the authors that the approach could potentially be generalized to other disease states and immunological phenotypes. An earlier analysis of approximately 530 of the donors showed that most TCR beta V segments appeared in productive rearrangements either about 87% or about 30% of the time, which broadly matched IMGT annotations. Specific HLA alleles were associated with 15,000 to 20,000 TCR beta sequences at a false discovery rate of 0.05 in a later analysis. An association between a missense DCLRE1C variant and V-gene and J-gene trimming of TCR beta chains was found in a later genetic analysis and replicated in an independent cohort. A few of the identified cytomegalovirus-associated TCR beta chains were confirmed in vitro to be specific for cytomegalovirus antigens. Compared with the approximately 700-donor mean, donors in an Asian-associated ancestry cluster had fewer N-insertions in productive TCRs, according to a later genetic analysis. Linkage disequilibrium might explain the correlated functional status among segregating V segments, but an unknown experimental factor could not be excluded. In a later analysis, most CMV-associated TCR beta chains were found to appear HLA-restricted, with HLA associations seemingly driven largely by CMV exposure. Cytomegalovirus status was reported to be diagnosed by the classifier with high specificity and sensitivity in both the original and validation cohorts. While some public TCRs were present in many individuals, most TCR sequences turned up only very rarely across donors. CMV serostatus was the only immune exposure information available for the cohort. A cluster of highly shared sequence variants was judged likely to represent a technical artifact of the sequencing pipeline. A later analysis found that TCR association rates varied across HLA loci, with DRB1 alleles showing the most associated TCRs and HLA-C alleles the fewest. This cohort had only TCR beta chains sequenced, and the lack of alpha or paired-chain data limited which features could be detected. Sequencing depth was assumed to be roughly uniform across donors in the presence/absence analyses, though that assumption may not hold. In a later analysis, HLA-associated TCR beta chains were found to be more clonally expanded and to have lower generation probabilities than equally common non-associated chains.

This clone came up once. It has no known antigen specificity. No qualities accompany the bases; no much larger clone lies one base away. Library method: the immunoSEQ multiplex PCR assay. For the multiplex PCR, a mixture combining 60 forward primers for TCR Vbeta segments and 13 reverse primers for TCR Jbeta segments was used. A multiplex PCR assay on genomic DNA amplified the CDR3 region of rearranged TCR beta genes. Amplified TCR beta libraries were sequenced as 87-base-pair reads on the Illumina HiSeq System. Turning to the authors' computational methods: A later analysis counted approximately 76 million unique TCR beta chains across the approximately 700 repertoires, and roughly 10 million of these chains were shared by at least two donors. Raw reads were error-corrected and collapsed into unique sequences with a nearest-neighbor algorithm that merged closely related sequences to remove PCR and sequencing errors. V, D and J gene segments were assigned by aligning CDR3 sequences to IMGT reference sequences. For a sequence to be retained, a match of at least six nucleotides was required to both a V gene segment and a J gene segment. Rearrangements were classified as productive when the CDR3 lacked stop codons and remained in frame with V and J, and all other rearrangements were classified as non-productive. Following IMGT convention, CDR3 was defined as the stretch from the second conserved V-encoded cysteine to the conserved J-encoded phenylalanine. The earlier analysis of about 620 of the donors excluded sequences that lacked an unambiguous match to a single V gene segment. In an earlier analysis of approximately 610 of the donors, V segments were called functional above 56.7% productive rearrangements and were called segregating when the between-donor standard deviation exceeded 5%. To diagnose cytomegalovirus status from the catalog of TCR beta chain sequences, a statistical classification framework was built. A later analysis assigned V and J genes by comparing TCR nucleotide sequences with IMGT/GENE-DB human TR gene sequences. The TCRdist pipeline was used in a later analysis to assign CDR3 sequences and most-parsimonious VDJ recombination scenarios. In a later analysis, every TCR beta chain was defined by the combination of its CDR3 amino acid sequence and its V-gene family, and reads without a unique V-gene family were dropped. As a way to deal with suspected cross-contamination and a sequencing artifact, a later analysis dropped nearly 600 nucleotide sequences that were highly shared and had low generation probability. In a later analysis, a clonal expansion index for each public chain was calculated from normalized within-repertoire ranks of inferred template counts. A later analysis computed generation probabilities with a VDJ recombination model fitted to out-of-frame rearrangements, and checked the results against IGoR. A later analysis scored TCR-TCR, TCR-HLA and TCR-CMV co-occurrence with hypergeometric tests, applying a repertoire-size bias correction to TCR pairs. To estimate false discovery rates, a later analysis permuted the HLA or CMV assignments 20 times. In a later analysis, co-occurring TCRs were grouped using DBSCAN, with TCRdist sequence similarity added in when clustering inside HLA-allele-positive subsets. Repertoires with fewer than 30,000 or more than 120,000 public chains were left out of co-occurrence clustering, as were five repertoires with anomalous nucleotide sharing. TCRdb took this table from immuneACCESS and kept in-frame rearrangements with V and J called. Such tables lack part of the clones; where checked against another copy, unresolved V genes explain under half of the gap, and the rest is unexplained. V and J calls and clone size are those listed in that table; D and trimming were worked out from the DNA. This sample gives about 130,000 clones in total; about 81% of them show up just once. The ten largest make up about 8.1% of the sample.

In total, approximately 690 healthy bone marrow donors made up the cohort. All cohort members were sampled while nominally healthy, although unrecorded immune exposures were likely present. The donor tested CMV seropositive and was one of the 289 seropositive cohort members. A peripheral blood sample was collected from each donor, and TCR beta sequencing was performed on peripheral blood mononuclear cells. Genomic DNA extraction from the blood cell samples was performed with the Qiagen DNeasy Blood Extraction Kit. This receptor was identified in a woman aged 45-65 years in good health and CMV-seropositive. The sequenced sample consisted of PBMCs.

The DNA reads TGTGCCAGCAGCTTGGGAGGCGTTCTCTCTGGAAACACCATATATTTT. The translation is CASSLGGVLSGNTIYF. The chain couples TRBV5-6 to TRBJ1-3; no D gene is confidently identified. The CDR3 measures 16 amino acids from cysteine to phenylalanine. CDR3 DNA only is kept here, 48 bases in frame from base 1. Via the germline V gene, CDR1 is SGHDT and CDR2 YYEEEE. V gives up 0 bases and J gives up 0 bases, and the segment between their germline ends measures 10 bases.